The 18 T cell receptor beta chains presented below share a single source sample, sequenced in a study of cytomegalovirus exposure and HLA in healthy donors. Primers included in the PCR were 60 Vbeta and 13 Jbeta primers. The protocol was immunoSEQ multiplex PCR, while the TCRdb copy is restricted to in-frame clones and leaves out a portion. This sample has some 150,000 clones, with approximately 67% found just once. Sequencing was done on a sample of PBMCs. The receptors originated from a middle-aged man in good health and CMV-seronegative.

Remarks on this clone: Other DNA sequences within the sample encode an identical CDR3. This rearrangement joins TRBV29-1 to TRBJ2-3, with D unclear. Trimming pared 4 bases from V and 1 base from J, leaving 9 bases between. The CDR3 spans 13 residues. Germline CDR1 SQVTM, CDR2 ANQGSEA. The CDR3 sequence: CSVGLAGTDTQYF. CDR3 coding DNA: TGCAGCGTTGGACTGGCGGGCACAGATACGCAGTATTTT.

This chain links TRBV7-2 with TRBJ2-5; 14 positions match TRBD2. CDR3 length: 16 residues. Looked up from germline, CDR1 is SGHTA and CDR2 is FQGNSA. Unmatched junction bases numbered 7, after V lost 5 bases and J lost 5 bases. Written as DNA, the CDR3 is TGTGCCAGCAGCACCTTGACTAGCGGGGGGGTCGAGACCCAGTACTTC. Protein: CASSTLTSGGVETQYF.

Only a few counts were recorded for this clone. The V call is TRBV5-4, the J call TRBJ1-1; 10 bases fit TRBD1. Germline CDR1 reads SGHNT; CDR2 reads YYREEE (reference sequence). The CDR3 has 15 residues. Trimming at V came to 4 bases and at J to 6 bases, leaving 9 bases not matched to a gene. CDR3 residues: CASSAMTGGLSEAFF. CDR3 DNA: TGTGCCAGCAGCGCGATGACAGGGGGCTTATCTGAAGCTTTCTTT.

This chain links TRBV6-4 with TRBJ1-1, with a tentative D call TRBD1 (5 bases). V was shortened by 4 bases and J by 1 base, with 7 bases between the two germline ends. The CDR3 extends over 13 amino acids. Germline assignment: CDR1 MRHNA and CDR2 SNTAGT. CDR3 nucleotides: TGTGCCAGCAGTGCAACAGGGAACACTGAAGCTTTCTTT. It yields the protein CASSATGNTEAFF.

The rearrangement uses TRBV27 and TRBJ2-5, with 11 bases lining up with TRBD2. The CDR3 sequence is 15 residues long. Germline-derived CDR1 and CDR2 are MNHEY and SMNVEV (reference sequence). V lost 6 bases, J lost 5 bases, and 8 bases stayed unmatched. The CDR3 nucleotides are TGTGCCAGCAGCCGTGGGACTAGCGGCTGGGAGACCCAGTACTTC. Translating it yields CASSRGTSGWETQYF.

The J gene is TRBJ2-1, the V gene TRBV15; TRBD2 agrees at 14 bases. Germline-derived CDR1 and CDR2 are LNHNV and YYDKDF (reference sequence). V trimming: 3 bases; J trimming: 0 bases; junction bases outside the gene matches: 10. The CDR3 runs 20 residues. The CDR3 DNA is TGTGCCACCAGCAGGGGGGCCGGGACTAGCGGGAGAGGCTCCTACAATGAGCAGTTCTTC. Amino acid sequence: CATSRGAGTSGRGSYNEQFF.

The V gene is TRBV7-2, the J gene TRBJ2-3; D gene uncertain. The germline CDR1 and CDR2 sequences are SGHTA and FQGNSA. This CDR3 is built from 14 residues. V was clipped by 1 base and J by 4 bases, with 9 bases between them. The CDR3 DNA reads as TGTGCCAGCAGCTTAGGTGCCAGATCAGATACGCAGTATTTT. Its translation is CASSLGARSDTQYF.

This clone was picked up a small number of times. The chain joins TRBV6-1 to TRBJ1-3, with D perhaps matching TRBD1 (6 bases). The length of the CDR3 is 16 residues. CDR1 is MNHNS, CDR2 SASEGT, per germline. The V and J ends lost 3 bases and 0 bases respectively, with 12 bases between them. The CDR3 region is CASSEIQGFSGNTIYF. The CDR3 bases are TGTGCCAGCAGTGAGATTCAGGGGTTCTCTGGAAACACCATATATTTT.

Here the CDR3 reads CASREHAPGEQYF. CDR3 nucleotides: TGTGCCAGCAGGGAGCATGCCCCGGGAGAGCAGTACTTC. The chain links TRBV28 to TRBJ2-7; D may be TRBD2 (5 bases). The CDR3 sequence is 13 residues long. CDR1 and CDR2 from the germline V gene are MDHEN and SYDVKM. The V end lost 6 bases, the J end lost 7 bases, and 16 bases lay between the germline ends. Variable domain in full (rest from reference TRBV28 and TRBJ2-7): DVKVTQSSRYLVKRTGEKVFLECVQDMDHENMFWYRQDPGLGLRLIYFSYDVKMKEKGDIPEGYSVSREKKERFSLILESASTNQTSMYLCASREHAPGEQYFGPGTRLTVT.

This chain uses TRBV5-1 with TRBJ1-2; 7 bases are a match to TRBD1. Germline-derived CDR1 and CDR2 are SGHRS and YFSETQ. The length of the CDR3 is 13 residues. V dropped 2 bases and J dropped 7; count of bases not matched to a gene: 5. The CDR3 loop reads CASSFGTARGYTF. The CDR3 region has the DNA TGCGCCAGCAGCTTCGGGACAGCACGTGGCTACACCTTC. The variable domain in full, completed from reference TRBV5-1 and TRBJ1-2, reads KAGVTQTPRYLIKTRGQQVTLSCSPISGHRSVSWYQQTPGQGLQFLFEYFSETQRNKGNFPGRFSGRQFSNSRSEMNVSTLELGDSALYLCASSFGTARGYTFGSGTRLTVV.

The table lists this clone with a few counts. The J gene is TRBJ2-7, the V gene TRBV7-2; possible D gene TRBD2, 5 bases. V shed 0 bases and J shed 4 bases, with 10 bases lying between them. CDR1 and CDR2 from the germline V gene are SGHTA and FQGNSA. This CDR3 region has 14 residues. The CDR3: CASSLAGEWYEQYF. CDR3 bases: TGTGCCAGCAGCTTAGCGGGAGAATGGTACGAGCAGTACTTC.

This clone was recorded once. J is TRBJ2-7 and V is TRBV28, with unresolved D. Germline-derived CDR1 and CDR2 are MDHEN and SYDVKM. With 3 bases removed from V and 2 bases from J, the gap between germline ends came to 8 bases. The CDR3 loop spans 13 amino acids. Here the CDR3 reads CASSFTGTYEQYF. The CDR3 nucleotides read TGTGCCAGCAGTTTTACCGGTACCTACGAGCAGTACTTC.

The chain carries TRBV19 and TRBJ1-2; perhaps TRBD1 as D (6 bases). Trimming left V 6 bases short and J 4 bases short, with 18 bases between. This CDR3 is 15 amino acids long. Germline loops: CDR1 LNHDA, CDR2 SQIVND (reference sequence). In nucleotides, the CDR3 is TGTGCCAGTAGCACAGGACAGATCTCGTCCTATGGCTACACCTTC. It encodes CASSTGQISSYGYTF.

This clone occurred a few times. One end of the junction does not line up with germline, which may come from a read error. The J gene is TRBJ2-2, the V gene TRBV7-7; 9 positions match TRBD1. Germline values: CDR1 SSHAT, CDR2 FNYEAQ (reference sequence). The CDR3 extends over 15 amino acids. This CDR3 is CASRPGQGNTGELFF. CDR3 bases: TGTGCTAGCAGGCCGGGACAGGGCAACACCGGGGAGCTGTTTTTT.

There are a few counts of this clone. This sequence joins TRBV7-9 and TRBJ1-1, with 7 bases matching TRBD1. Trimming at V came to 5 bases and at J to 5 bases, leaving 2 bases not matched to a gene. The germline CDR1 and CDR2 sequences are SEHNR and FQNEAQ (reference sequence). The CDR3 is 12 amino acids. In DNA form, the CDR3 reads TGTGCCAGCAGCGCGACAGGGACTGAAGCTTTCTTT. Protein sequence: CASSATGTEAFF.

This clone showed up just a few times. The genes are TRBV7-9 and TRBJ1-2, with 7 nucleotides matching TRBD1. Per germline, CDR1 SEHNR and CDR2 FQNEAQ (reference sequence). Trimming cost V 4 bases and J 4 bases; bases outside gene matches: 12. The CDR3 extends over 16 amino acids. The CDR3 loop reads CASSSLTRGDIYGYTF. The CDR3 DNA reads TGTGCCAGCAGCTCTCTCACCAGGGGGGACATCTATGGCTACACCTTC.

This chain links TRBV5-1 with TRBJ2-7; 11 bases match TRBD2. With V trimmed by 3 bases and J by 12 bases, 11 bases remained unmatched. CDR3 length equals 14 residues. Germline loops: CDR1 SGHRS, CDR2 YFSETQ. The CDR3 spells CASSSGLAAENRYF. The CDR3 coding sequence is TGCGCCAGCAGCTCGGGACTAGCGGCAGAAAACAGGTACTTC.

The gene calls are TRBV30 and TRBJ1-2; no definite D call. Germline values: CDR1 GTSNPN, CDR2 SVGIG (reference sequence). V was cut by 4 bases and J by 7 bases, with 16 bases left in between. CDR3 length: 13 residues. CDR3 nucleotides: TGTGCCTGGAAGCCGGGGTACGGTTTTGGCTACACCTTC. Translating gives CAWKPGYGFGYTF.